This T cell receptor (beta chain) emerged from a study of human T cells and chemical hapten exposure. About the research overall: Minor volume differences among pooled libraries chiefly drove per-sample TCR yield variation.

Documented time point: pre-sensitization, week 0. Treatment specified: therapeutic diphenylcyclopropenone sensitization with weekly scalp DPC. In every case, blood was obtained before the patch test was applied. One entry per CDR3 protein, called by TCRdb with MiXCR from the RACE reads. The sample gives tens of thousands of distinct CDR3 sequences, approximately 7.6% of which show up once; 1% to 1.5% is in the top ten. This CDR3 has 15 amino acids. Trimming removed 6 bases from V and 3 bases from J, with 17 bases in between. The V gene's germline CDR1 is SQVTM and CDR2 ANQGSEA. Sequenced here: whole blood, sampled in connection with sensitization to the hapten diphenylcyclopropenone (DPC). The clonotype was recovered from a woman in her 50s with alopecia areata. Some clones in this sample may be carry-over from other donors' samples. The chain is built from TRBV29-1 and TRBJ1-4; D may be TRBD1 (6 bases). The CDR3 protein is CSVQLHRDPNEKLFF. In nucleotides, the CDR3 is TGCAGCGTCCAACTCCACAGGGACCCTAATGAAAAACTGTTTTTT.